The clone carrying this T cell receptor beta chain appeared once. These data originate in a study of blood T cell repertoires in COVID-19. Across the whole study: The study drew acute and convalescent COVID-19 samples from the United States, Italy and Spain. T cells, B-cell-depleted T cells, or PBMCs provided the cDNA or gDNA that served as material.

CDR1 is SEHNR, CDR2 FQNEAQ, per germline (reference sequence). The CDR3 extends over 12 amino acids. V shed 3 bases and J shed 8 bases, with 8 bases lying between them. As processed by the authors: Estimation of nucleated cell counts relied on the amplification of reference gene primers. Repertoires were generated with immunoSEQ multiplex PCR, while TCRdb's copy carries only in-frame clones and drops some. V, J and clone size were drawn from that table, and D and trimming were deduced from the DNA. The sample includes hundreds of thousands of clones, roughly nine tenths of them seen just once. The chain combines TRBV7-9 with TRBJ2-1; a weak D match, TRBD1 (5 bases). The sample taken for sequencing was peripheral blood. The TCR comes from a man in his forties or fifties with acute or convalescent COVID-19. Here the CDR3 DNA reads TGTGCCAGCAGCTTGACAGCTCATGAGCAGTTCTTC. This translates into CASSLTAHEQFF. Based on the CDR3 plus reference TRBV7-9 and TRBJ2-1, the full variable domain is DTGVSQNPRHKITKRGQNVTFRCDPISEHNRLYWYRQTLGQGPEFLTYFQNEAQLEKSRLLSDRFSAERPKGSFSTLEIQRTEQGDSAMYLCASSLTAHEQFFGPGTRLTVL.